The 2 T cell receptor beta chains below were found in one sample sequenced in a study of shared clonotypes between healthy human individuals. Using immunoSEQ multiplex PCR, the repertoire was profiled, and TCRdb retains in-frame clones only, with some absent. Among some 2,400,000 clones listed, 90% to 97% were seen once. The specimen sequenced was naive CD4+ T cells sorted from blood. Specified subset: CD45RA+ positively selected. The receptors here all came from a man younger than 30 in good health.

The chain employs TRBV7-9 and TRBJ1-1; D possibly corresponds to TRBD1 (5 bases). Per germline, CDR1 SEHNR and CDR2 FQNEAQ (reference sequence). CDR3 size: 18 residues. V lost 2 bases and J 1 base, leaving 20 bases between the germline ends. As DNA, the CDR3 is TGTGCCAGCAGCTTACACCCGGTGGCAGGGAGTACGAACACTGAAGCTTTCTTT. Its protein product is CASSLHPVAGSTNTEAFF.

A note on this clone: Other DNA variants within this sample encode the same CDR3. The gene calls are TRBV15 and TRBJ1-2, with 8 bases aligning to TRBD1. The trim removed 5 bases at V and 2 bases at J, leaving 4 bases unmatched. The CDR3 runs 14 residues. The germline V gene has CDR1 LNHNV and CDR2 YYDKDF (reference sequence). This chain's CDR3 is CATSPRTGNYGYTF. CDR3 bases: TGTGCCACCAGCCCCCGGACAGGGAACTATGGCTACACCTTC.